This TCR beta chain was recorded in a study of CD8 T cells in Susac syndrome. V lost 1 base and J lost 7, with 16 bases in between. This CDR3 region has 15 residues. Per the germline V gene, CDR1 is LGHDT and CDR2 is YNNKEL (reference sequence). Reverse transcription of roughly 0.5 to 1 ug RNA used random hexamers. TCRdb independently ran MiXCR on the immunoSEQ multiplex PCR reads; one entry per CDR3 protein. Among roughly 250,000 distinct CDR3 sequences listed, 95% to 97% were seen once. The sample consisted of CD4+ T cells from PBMCs. The source of this sequence is a human donor with Susac syndrome. The chain joins TRBV3-1 to TRBJ1-1; D is possibly TRBD1 (5 bases). The CDR3 protein is CASSQGVARGVEAFF. The CDR3, as DNA: TGTGCCAGCAGCCAAGGAGTAGCCCGGGGGGTTGAAGCTTTCTTT.